This T cell receptor (beta chain) derives from a study of blood T cell repertoires in COVID-19. Profiled with immunoSEQ multiplex PCR; TCRdb holds only in-frame clones, not every one. The repertoire has 150,000 to 200,000 clones, 86% of them found once; the top ten carry roughly 3.5%. The CDR3 sequence is 13 residues long. J gave up 6 bases and V 4 bases, and 3 bases lay outside the gene matches. The sequencing input was peripheral blood. The source is a man aged 65 to 85 with acute or convalescent COVID-19. The J gene is TRBJ1-2, the V gene TRBV12-3 or TRBV12-4, with 9 bases identical to TRBD1. This CDR3 reads CASSYRGPHGYTF. The CDR3 bases are TGTGCCAGCAGTTACAGGGGGCCCCATGGCTACACCTTC.